These 6 T cell receptor beta chains originate from one sample sequenced in a study of blood T cell repertoires in COVID-19. Produced via immunoSEQ multiplex PCR; TCRdb's table is partial and in-frame only. This sample yields more than 95,000 clones, of which 81% are seen a single time; about 18% belongs to the top ten. The sample was peripheral blood. All receptors derive from a man aged 25 to 40 with COVID-19, enrolled during active disease.

The chain couples TRBV20-1 to TRBJ2-3, with 9 bases aligning to TRBD2. The V segment lost 3 bases and the J segment 4 bases; nucleotides outside the gene matches: 8. The CDR3 totals 15 residues. Germline V lookup: CDR1 DFQATT, CDR2 SNEGSKA (reference sequence). CDR3 residues: CSASRASGNSDTQYF. CDR3 DNA sequence: TGCAGTGCTAGTAGAGCTAGCGGGAATTCAGATACGCAGTATTTT.

In DNA, the CDR3 is TGTGCCAGCAGCGTAACCTCAGGAACAGGGGGCGATGGCTACACCTTC. This gives the protein CASSVTSGTGGDGYTF. The V call is TRBV9, the J call TRBJ1-2; 9 nucleotides agree with TRBD1. From germline, CDR1 is SGDLS and CDR2 YYNGEE. Trimming removed 1 base from V and 6 bases from J; junction bases left unmatched: 10. The CDR3 totals 16 residues. Complete variable domain (other parts from reference TRBV9 and TRBJ1-2): DSGVTQTPKHLITATGQRVTLRCSPRSGDLSVYWYQQSLDQGLQFLIQYYNGEERAKGNILERFSAQQFPDLHSELNLSSLELGDSALYFCASSVTSGTGGDGYTFGSGTRLTVV.

The chain employs TRBV2 and TRBJ2-1; D is ambiguous. CDR3 length: 14 amino acids. V was trimmed by 2 bases and J by 8 bases, leaving 13 bases between them. CDR1 is SNHLY and CDR2 is FYNNEI in the germline V gene. The CDR3: CASSEFVADDEQFF. The CDR3 DNA is TGTGCCAGCAGTGAATTCGTCGCGGATGATGAGCAGTTCTTC.

A few counts support this clone. V gene TRBV5-1 combines with J gene TRBJ2-5; 7 bases match TRBD2. The CDR3 length is 16 residues. V gave up 0 bases and J gave up 1 base; unmatched junction bases: 6. Germline V gives CDR1 SGHRS, CDR2 YFSETQ. The CDR3 region is CASSLAASGLQETQYF. The CDR3 DNA is TGCGCCAGCAGCTTGGCGGCTAGCGGCCTCCAAGAGACCCAGTACTTC.

This clone was counted once. V gene TRBV28 combines with J gene TRBJ2-7; D perhaps matches TRBD2 (6 bases). The CDR3 has 15 residues. V lost 4 bases, J lost 4 bases, and 17 bases lay in between. Germline assignment: CDR1 MDHEN and CDR2 SYDVKM. The CDR3 is CASSSSRGWVYEQYF. The CDR3 nucleotides are TGTGCCAGCAGTTCTTCCCGGGGGTGGGTGTACGAGCAGTACTTC.

This chain uses TRBV6-6 with TRBJ1-6; a possible D gene is TRBD1 (5 bases). Between the trimmed V and J ends, which lost 4 bases and 4 bases, there was a span of 8 bases. In germline, CDR1 is MNHNY, CDR2 SVGAGI (reference sequence). The CDR3 loop spans 14 amino acids. CDR3 DNA: TGTGCCAGCAGTTTCGACAGATATAATTCACCCCTCCACTTT. Amino acid sequence: CASSFDRYNSPLHF.